This TCR beta chain emerged from a study of shared clonotypes between healthy human individuals. Study summary: Used for every donor were three CD4 naive, three CD4 memory, two CD8 naive and one CD8 memory plate. Findings and limits, study-wide: The study found lower generation probabilities in non-shared clonotypes than in those shared by all four donors.

Repertoires were generated with immunoSEQ multiplex PCR, while TCRdb's copy carries only in-frame clones and drops some. The data show about 2 million clones, over 85% seen once. It was CD45RO-negative cells, positively selected for CCR7, that made up naive CD8 cells, with terminally differentiated effector memory CD45RA+ cells excluded. Details on this clone: Its specificity is unknown. The sample contains more than one DNA sequence encoding this CDR3.

Material for sequencing was naive CD8+ T cells sorted from blood. The clonotype comes from a man in his late teens or twenties in good health.

The CDR3 region is CASSLATGSEAFF. The CDR3 DNA sequence: TGTGCCAGCAGCTTAGCAACAGGGTCTGAAGCTTTCTTT. The chain has TRBV7-6 and TRBJ1-1; maybe TRBD1 (6 bases). The CDR3 is made up of 13 amino acids. The V gene lost 0 bases and the J gene lost 6 bases, with 8 bases spanning the gap. Per the germline V gene, CDR1 is SGHVS and CDR2 is FNYEAQ.